This T cell receptor (beta chain) was profiled in a study of cytomegalovirus exposure and HLA in healthy donors. This clone was observed a handful of times. This CDR3 is built from 14 residues. Per germline, CDR1 SNHLY and CDR2 FYNNEI. Trimming pared 3 bases from V and 1 base from J, leaving 9 bases between. The PCR contained 60 Vbeta and 13 Jbeta primers. Data came from immunoSEQ multiplex PCR; TCRdb stores just in-frame clones and leaves some out. The table has roughly 78,000 clones, about two thirds seen once; the top ten hold about 5.7%. Source material: PBMCs. The TCR was taken from a man aged 25 to 40 in good health and CMV-seropositive. The chain combines TRBV2 with TRBJ1-2; D remains unclear. The CDR3 protein is CASSDLLLNYGYTF. The CDR3 DNA is TGTGCCAGCAGTGATTTATTACTTAACTATGGCTACACCTTC. The variable domain in full, with the rest retrieved from reference TRBV2 and TRBJ1-2, is EPEVTQTPSHQVTQMGQEVILRCVPISNHLYFYWYRQILGQKVEFLVSFYNNEISEKSEIFDDQFSVERPDGSNFTLKIRSTKLEDSAMYFCASSDLLLNYGYTFGSGTRLTVV.